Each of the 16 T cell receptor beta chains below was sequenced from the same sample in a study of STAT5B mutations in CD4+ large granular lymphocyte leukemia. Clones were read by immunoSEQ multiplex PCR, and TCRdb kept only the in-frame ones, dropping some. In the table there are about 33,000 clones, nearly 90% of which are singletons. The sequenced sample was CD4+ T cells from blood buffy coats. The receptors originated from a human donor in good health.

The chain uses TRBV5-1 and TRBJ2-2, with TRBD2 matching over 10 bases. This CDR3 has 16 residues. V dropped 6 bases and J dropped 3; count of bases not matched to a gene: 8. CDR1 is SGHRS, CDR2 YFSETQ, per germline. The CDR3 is CASTMTSGPDTGELFF. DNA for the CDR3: TGCGCCAGCACCATGACTAGCGGGCCCGACACCGGGGAGCTGTTTTTT.

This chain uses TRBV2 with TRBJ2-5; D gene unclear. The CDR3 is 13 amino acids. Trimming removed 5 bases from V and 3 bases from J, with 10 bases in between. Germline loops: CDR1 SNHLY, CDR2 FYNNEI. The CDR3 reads CASSLRSKETQYF. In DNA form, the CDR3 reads TGTGCCAGCAGTCTCCGGTCCAAAGAGACCCAGTACTTC.

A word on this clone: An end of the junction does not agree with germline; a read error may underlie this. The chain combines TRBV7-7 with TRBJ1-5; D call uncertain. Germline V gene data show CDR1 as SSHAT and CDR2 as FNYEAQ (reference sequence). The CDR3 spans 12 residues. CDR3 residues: CASSYTSSPQHF. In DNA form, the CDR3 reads TGTGCTAGCAGTTATACTTCTTCGCCCCAGCATTTT.

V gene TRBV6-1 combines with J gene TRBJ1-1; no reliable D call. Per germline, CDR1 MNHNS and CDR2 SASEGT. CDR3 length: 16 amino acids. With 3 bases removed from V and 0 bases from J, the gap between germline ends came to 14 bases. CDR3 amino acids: CASSDGGPTMNTEAFF. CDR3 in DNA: TGTGCCAGCAGTGACGGCGGGCCAACCATGAACACTGAAGCTTTCTTT.

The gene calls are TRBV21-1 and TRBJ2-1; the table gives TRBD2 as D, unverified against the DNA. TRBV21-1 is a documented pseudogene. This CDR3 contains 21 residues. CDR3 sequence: CASRKESTGVIAGPSYNEQFF. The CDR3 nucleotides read TGTGCCAGCAGGAAAGAGAGTACGGGGGTGATAGCGGGCCCCTCCTACAATGAGCAGTTCTTC.

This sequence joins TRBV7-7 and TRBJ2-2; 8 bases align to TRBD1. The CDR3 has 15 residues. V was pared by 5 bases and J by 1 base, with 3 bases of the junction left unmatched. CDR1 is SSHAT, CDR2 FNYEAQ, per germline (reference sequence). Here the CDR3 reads CASSPGQGNTGELFF. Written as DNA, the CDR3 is TGTGCCAGCAGCCCAGGACAGGGGAACACCGGGGAGCTGTTTTTT. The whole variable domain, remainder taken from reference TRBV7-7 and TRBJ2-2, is GAGVSQSPRYKVTKRGQDVTLRCDPISSHATLYWYQQALGQGPEFLTYFNYEAQPDKSGLPSDRFSAERPEGSISTLTIQRTEQRDSAMYRCASSPGQGNTGELFFGEGSRLTVL.

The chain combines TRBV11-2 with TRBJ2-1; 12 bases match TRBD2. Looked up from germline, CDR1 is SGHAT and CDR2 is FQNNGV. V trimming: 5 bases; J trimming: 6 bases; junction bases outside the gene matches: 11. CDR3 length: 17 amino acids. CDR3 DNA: TGTGCCAGCAGCCTAAACACTCGGACTAGCGGGACCAATGAGCAGTTCTTC. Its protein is CASSLNTRTSGTNEQFF.

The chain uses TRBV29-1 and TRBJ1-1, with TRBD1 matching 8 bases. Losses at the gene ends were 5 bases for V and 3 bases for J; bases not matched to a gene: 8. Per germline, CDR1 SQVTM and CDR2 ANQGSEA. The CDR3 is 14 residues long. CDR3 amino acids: CSVLQGEVYTEAFF. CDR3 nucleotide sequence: TGCAGCGTTTTACAGGGGGAGGTATACACTGAAGCTTTCTTT.

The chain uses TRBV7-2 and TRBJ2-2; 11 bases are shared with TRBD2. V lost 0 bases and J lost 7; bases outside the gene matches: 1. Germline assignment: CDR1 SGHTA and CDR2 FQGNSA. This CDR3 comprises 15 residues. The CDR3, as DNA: TGTGCCAGCAGCTTAGCTGGACTAGCGGGCGGGGAGCTGTTTTTT. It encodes CASSLAGLAGGELFF.

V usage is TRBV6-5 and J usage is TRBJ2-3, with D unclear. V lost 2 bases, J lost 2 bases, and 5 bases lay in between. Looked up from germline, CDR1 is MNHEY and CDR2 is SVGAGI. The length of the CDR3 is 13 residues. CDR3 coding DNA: TGTGCCAGCAGTTACAAATACACAGATACGCAGTATTTT. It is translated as CASSYKYTDTQYF.

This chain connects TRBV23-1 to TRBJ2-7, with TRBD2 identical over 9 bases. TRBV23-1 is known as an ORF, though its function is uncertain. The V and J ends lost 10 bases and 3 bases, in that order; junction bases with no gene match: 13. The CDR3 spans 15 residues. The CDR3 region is CATISGGTRIYEQYF. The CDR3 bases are TGCGCCACCATAAGCGGGGGGACGCGGATCTACGAGCAGTACTTC.

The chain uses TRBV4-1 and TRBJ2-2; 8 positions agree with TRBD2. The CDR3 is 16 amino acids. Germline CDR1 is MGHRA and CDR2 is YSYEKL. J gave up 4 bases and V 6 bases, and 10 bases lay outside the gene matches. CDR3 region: CASREGAGVGTGELFF. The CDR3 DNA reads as TGCGCCAGCAGGGAGGGAGCGGGAGTGGGCACCGGGGAGCTGTTTTTT.

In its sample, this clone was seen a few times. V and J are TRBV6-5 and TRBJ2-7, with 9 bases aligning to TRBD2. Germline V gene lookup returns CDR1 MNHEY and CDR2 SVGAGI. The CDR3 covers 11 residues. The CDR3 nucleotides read TGTGCATCCAGCGGGAGGTACGAGCAGTACTTC. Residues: CASSGRYEQYF.

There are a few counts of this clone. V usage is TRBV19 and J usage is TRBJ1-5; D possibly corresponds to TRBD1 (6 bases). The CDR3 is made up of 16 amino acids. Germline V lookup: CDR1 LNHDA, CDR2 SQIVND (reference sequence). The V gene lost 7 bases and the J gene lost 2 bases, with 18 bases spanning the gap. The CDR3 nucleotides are TGTGCCAGTACCGCGAGGGGGGAATGGGGCAATCAGCCCCAGCATTTT. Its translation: CASTARGEWGNQPQHF.

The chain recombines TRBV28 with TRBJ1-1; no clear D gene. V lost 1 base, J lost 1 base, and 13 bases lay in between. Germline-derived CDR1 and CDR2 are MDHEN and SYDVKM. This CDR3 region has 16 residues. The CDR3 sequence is CASSLLGEGWNTEAFF. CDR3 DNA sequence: TGTGCCAGCAGTTTATTAGGAGAAGGGTGGAACACTGAAGCTTTCTTT. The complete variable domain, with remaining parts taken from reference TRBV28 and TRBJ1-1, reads DVKVTQSSRYLVKRTGEKVFLECVQDMDHENMFWYRQDPGLGLRLIYFSYDVKMKEKGDIPEGYSVSREKKERFSLILESASTNQTSMYLCASSLLGEGWNTEAFFGQGTRLTVV.

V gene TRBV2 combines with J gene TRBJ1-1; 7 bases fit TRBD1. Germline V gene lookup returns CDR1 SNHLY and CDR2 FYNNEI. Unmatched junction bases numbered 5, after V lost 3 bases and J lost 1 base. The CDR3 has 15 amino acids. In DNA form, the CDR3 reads TGTGCCAGCAGTGATAAAGCAGGGGGGAACACTGAAGCTTTCTTT. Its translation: CASSDKAGGNTEAFF.